In this sample, the clone carrying this T cell receptor (beta chain) is medium-sized. The source of the sample is a study of tumor and adjacent non-tumor tissue in lung cancer. TCRbeta libraries were built with three rounds of nested PCR, modified from ARM-PCR. TCRdb passed the multiplex PCR reads through MiXCR, listing each CDR3 protein once. The sample lists tens of thousands of distinct CDR3 sequences, approximately 68% occurring once. This sample's RNA came from whole unsorted tissue. Distant lung tissue was collected more than 3 cm away from the tumor edge. Between August and November 2014, newly diagnosed, chemotherapy-naive lung cancer patients underwent thoracic surgery in China. Sequences were obtained from distant non-tumor lung tissue. The sequence derives from a woman aged 45-65 years with non-small cell lung cancer.

CDR3 sequence: CSARQTSGTDTGELFF. CDR3 nucleotides: TGCAGTGCTAGACAGACTAGCGGGACAGACACCGGGGAGCTGTTTTTT. The rearrangement links TRBV20-1 to TRBJ2-2, with 11 bases matching TRBD2. This CDR3 spans 16 amino acids. With 2 bases clipped from V and 3 bases from J, the junction kept 5 bases outside the gene matches. Germline values: CDR1 DFQATT, CDR2 SNEGSKA (reference sequence).